This T cell receptor (beta chain) was captured in a study of T-cell reconstitution after alpha-beta-depleted transplantation in children. Study-wide points: In some patients, recipient T cells and intrathymic progenitors surviving conditioning explained high day-60 diversity. T-cell numbers and diversity, one year after transplant, stemmed largely from T cells that were newly produced. Roughly two months post-transplant, alpha-beta T cells reportedly originated from several hundred graft clones that had expanded.

This clonotype appeared many times. Its cognate antigen is unknown. Preparation of the TCRbeta library involved a method that used unique molecular identifiers. From the PCR reads, TCRdb called clonotypes with MiXCR, one entry per CDR3 protein. Of hundreds of thousands of distinct CDR3 sequences in the sample, roughly 24% were seen once. This CDR3 has 15 residues. From germline, CDR1 is SGHVS and CDR2 FNYEAQ. V lost 2 bases to trimming and J lost 8 bases, with 16 bases between them. This chain joins TRBV7-6 and TRBJ2-1; possibly TRBD1 for D (5 bases). The source was PBMCs, collected before TCRalphabeta/CD19-depleted stem cell transplant. This sequence was found in a girl aged 2 to 9 with Fanconi anemia, due to receive a stem cell transplant. CDR3 sequence reads: CASSLPGDMGHEQFF. The CDR3 DNA follows: TGTGCCAGCAGCTTACCGGGCGACATGGGGCATGAGCAGTTCTTC.